The rows below give T cell receptor beta chains drawn from one sample of a study of shared clonotypes between healthy human individuals. Measured with immunoSEQ multiplex PCR; TCRdb has only the in-frame clones, and not every one. The data show around 690,000 clones, about 92% seen once. Sequencing was done on a sample of memory CD8+ T cells from PBMCs. Receptors were obtained from a young man in good health. Some clones in this sample may be carry-over from other donors' samples. The CDR3 runs from the conserved cysteine through the conserved F or W. Fields, in order: D gene, clone size, J gene, V gene, CDR3 length, CDR3 DNA, CDR3 protein. The D gene is left open where the match is weak. Clone size is given for some rows only: seen once, a few or many times, or a class if the clone is expanded.

>-|-|TRBJ2-6|TRBV7-6|15
TGTGCCAGCAGGCCCGGGATTTCTGGGGCCAACGTCCTGACTTTC
CASRPGISGANVLTF
>TRBD1|-|TRBJ2-3|TRBV9|17
TGTGCCAGCAGCGAGGGGAAAGACAGGGAAGGCACAGATACGCAGTATTTT
CASSEGKDREGTDTQYF
>-|-|TRBJ1-2|TRBV5-1|11
TGCGCCAGCAAGGGTCCGATTGGCTACACCTTC
CASKGPIGYTF
>-|-|TRBJ2-1|TRBV6-6|12
TGTGCCAGCAGCCCTTCGAAGGGCGAGCAGTTCTTC
CASSPSKGEQFF
>-|-|TRBJ2-2|TRBV27|16
TGTGCCAGCGCATTTCAGGGGATGAGGGACACCGGGGAGCTGTTTTTT
CASAFQGMRDTGELFF
>-|-|TRBJ2-5|TRBV12-5|13
TGTGCTAGTGGGGCGGGCCAGAGAGAGACCCAGTACTTC
CASGAGQRETQYF
>TRBD1|once|TRBJ2-7|TRBV28|14
TGTGCCAGCAGTCTTACGGGACAGTCCTACGAGCAGTACTTC
CASSLTGQSYEQYF
>-|-|TRBJ1-2|TRBV27|14
TGTGCCAGCAGTTTAAGGCCAGGGAACTATGGCTACACCTTC
CASSLRPGNYGYTF
>TRBD2|-|TRBJ2-7|TRBV15|15
TGTGCCACCAGCATTGGACTAGCGGGCTCCTACGAGCAGTACTTC
CATSIGLAGSYEQYF
>-|-|TRBJ2-7|TRBV27|13
TGTGCCAGCGGTCAACTTAGCTCCTACGAGCAGTACTTC
CASGQLSSYEQYF
>TRBD1|-|TRBJ1-3|TRBV28|17
TGTGCCAGCAGTTTTCCATCCCCCGACAGGGCTGGAAACACCATATATTTT
CASSFPSPDRAGNTIYF
>TRBD2|-|TRBJ2-1|TRBV28|14
TGTGCCGCCGCCAGCGGGGATCCTTACAATGAGCAGTTCTTC
CAAASGDPYNEQFF
>TRBD2|-|TRBJ2-7|TRBV4-1|18
TGCGCCAGCAGCCAGGCCGGACTAGCGGGAGAATGGGACCGCGAGCAGTACTTC
CASSQAGLAGEWDREQYF
>TRBD2|-|TRBJ2-1|TRBV6-1|16
TGTGCCATCAGTGAGTCTATGGCGGGGGACTACAATGAGCAGTTCTTC
CAISESMAGDYNEQFF
>-|-|TRBJ1-1|TRBV15|13
TGTGCCACCAGCAGAGTGGACAACACTGAAGCTTTCTTT
CATSRVDNTEAFF
>-|once|TRBJ2-1|TRBV27|16
TGTGCCAGCAGTTTAAGGGGCCAGAGCTCCTACAATGAGCAGTTCTTC
CASSLRGQSSYNEQFF
>-|-|TRBJ2-7|TRBV27|15
TGTGCCAGCAGTTTGGGGAACGGGTACTCCTACGAGCAGTACTTC
CASSLGNGYSYEQYF
>TRBD2|-|TRBJ2-1|TRBV6-5|15
TGTGCCAGCAGTTACCGACTAGCGGGGGACAATGAGCAGTTCTTC
CASSYRLAGDNEQFF
>TRBD1|-|TRBJ1-6|TRBV4-3|16
TGCGCCAGCAGCCAAGGGGAGGGGGCTGAAGGATCACCCCTCCACTTT
CASSQGEGAEGSPLHF
>TRBD1|-|TRBJ2-5|TRBV7-2|15
TGTGCCAGCAGCTCAGAGGACAGGGGCGGGGAGACCCAGTACTTC
CASSSEDRGGETQYF
>TRBD2|-|TRBJ2-7|TRBV28|14
TGTGCCAGCATACGAACTAGCGCTACCTACGAGCAGTACTTC
CASIRTSATYEQYF
>TRBD2|-|TRBJ2-7|TRBV5-4|15
TGTGCCAGCAGCACGCCGGGACTAGCGACGTACGAGCAGTACTTC
CASSTPGLATYEQYF
>-|-|TRBJ2-1|TRBV7-2|15
TGTGCCAGCAGCCCACCGACATTCCCCGGCAATGAGCAGTTCTTC
CASSPPTFPGNEQFF
>-|-|TRBJ1-5|TRBV6-1|15
TGTGCCAGCAGTGATCTCTCCTATAGCAATCAGCCCCAGCATTTT
CASSDLSYSNQPQHF